This T cell receptor (beta chain) is drawn from a study of shared clonotypes between healthy human individuals (dated by TCRdb to 2019 to 2021). Notes on the research overall: The cohort included three men and two women between 18 and 49 years of age. To increase sequencing depth and limit assay-specific biases, TCR repertoire library preparation and sequencing were carried out by different laboratories using diverse techniques. To estimate repertoire size and how much clonotypes are shared between individuals, the study performed deep sequencing of blood TCR repertoires from a handful of healthy adults. Per donor, leukapheresis produced somewhere between about 0.9 and 10 billion PBMCs. For each donor, CD4 naive and CD4 memory were each given three plates, CD8 naive was given two plates, and CD8 memory was given one plate.

In the case of this clone: The antigen it recognizes is unknown. It has no much larger one-base neighbor in the sample; base qualities were not kept. Other DNA sequences in this specimen translate into the identical CDR3.

CD8 naive samples were obtained by positive selection for CCR7 among CD45RO-negative cells, yielding a CD45RA+CCR7+ population from which TemRA cells were excluded. Donors were healthy HIV-negative adults with no recently reported acute infections or vaccinations. Only Caucasian adults living in Nashville, Tennessee, USA were represented among the donors. Blood was obtained by leukapheresis, after which PBMCs were separated by Ficoll-Histopaque density gradient centrifugation and cryopreserved in liquid nitrogen vapor phase. Analytical flow cytometry was used to check the purity and quantity of each magnetically sorted T cell population. Genomic DNA was isolated from every sorted fraction and measured by UV absorbance on a Nanodrop 2000c. The research as a whole found: Even with the large sequencing depth, rarefaction of the sorted-subset datasets indicated that sequencing was incomplete. Based on pairwise subsampling, the degree of clonotype sharing among donors was expected to be affected by sequencing depth. Larger estimated clonotype richness was generally found for naive subsets than for memory subsets. Sampling was limited to blood, and TCR repertoires in tissue likely differ from TCR repertoires in blood. Sharing across several donors was observed for approximately 5% of naive CD4, 3.5% of naive CD8, over 2% of memory CD4, and about 0.38% of memory CD8 clonotypes. Compared with non-shared clonotypes, the clonotypes found in all four sorted-subset donors had higher generation probabilities. The genetic and exposure-history diversity represented was limited by the small number of donors.

TCR CDR3 regions were amplified from genomic DNA by multiplex PCR using the deep immunoSEQ assay. Extracted genomic DNA from each cell subset was spread evenly across all wells of several immunoSEQ 96-well plates, with each plate serving as a replicate. Each replicate PCR for sorted subsets received around 210 ng genomic DNA, equal to about 30,000 T cell genomes. The purified libraries were quantified using a Qubit 3.0 fluorometer, sized with a Bioanalyzer 2100, and then quantified again using the KAPA Library Quantification kit. A separate single-read 150-cycle Illumina NextSeq 550 flow cell was used to sequence each immunoSEQ 96-well plate. Turning to the authors' computational methods: Because only junctional sequences without quality scores were contained in the immunoSEQ output, filtering matching that applied to full-length reads could not be performed. To assign V/J genes and CDR3, sequences were annotated against IMGT germline references using PyIR, a Python wrapper for IgBLAST v1.9. Reads were removed for weak V/J assignments (E-value above 1e-6), missing CDR3, stop codons, out-of-frame junctions, or ambiguous translated residues. V3J clonotypes were defined as sequences sharing an identical inferred V gene, J gene, and CDR3 amino acid sequence. The percentage overlap between two repertoires was calculated by dividing the number of shared unique clonotypes by the size of the smaller repertoire. Three approaches were used to assess repertoire richness: RTK rarefaction, the Chao1 estimator, and Recon v2.1 estimates of unobserved clonotypes. OLGA was used to compute generation probabilities for all TCRbeta clonotypes that the gDNA method yielded from a handful of donors. Here the immuneACCESS table is served through TCRdb, limited to in-frame sequences with V and J called. Missing clones are a known gap in these copies; in checked studies unresolved V genes cover under half, and the rest lacks a known reason. D and trimming were read from the DNA, whereas the V and J calls and clone size are those reported in that table. In all, the sample holds roughly 2.1 million clones, and 85% to 95% of those were seen once. The ten largest make up more than 1.5% of the sample.

V was cut back by 5 bases and J by 1 base, leaving a gap of 15 bases between them. Reading from cysteine to phenylalanine, the CDR3 counts 15 amino acids. The DNA shown is the 45-base CDR3, in frame from base 1. According to the germline V gene (reference sequence), CDR1 reads MNHEY and CDR2 reads SMNVEV. The sequenced material came from naive CD8+ T cells from PBMCs. Interpreted using the paper, the cell subset or site label stands for: CD45RA+CCR7+. This chain is built from TRBV27 and TRBJ2-7; the D gene cannot be resolved beyond TRBD1 or TRBD2, each matching 6 bases. This receptor was obtained from a man aged 18-30 years in good health. Some clones in this sample may be carry-over from other donors' samples. CDR3 protein: CASSPRGGGSYEQYF. The nucleotide sequence reads as follows: TGTGCCAGCAGTCCCCGCGGAGGGGGGTCCTACGAGCAGTACTTC.